Sequencing of this TCR beta chain was carried out in a study of Tregs in tolerant kidney transplant recipients. Profiling relied on immunoSEQ multiplex PCR, and the TCRdb table lists in-frame clones only, not all of them. The repertoire holds 200,000 to 300,000 clones, with more than 65% as singletons. CDR1 is MGHDK and CDR2 is SYGVNS in the germline V gene. This CDR3 has 11 amino acids. V was pared by 6 bases and J by 4 bases, with 6 bases between. J is TRBJ1-2 and V is TRBV25-1; no clear D gene. This receptor was obtained from a human donor in good health. Source material: CD4+ T cells from blood. The CDR3 DNA follows: TGTGCCAGCAGGAATTTCTATGGCTACACCTTC. Translating gives CASRNFYGYTF.